The 28 T cell receptor beta chains in this list originate from one sample, sequenced in a study of T-cell reconstitution after alpha-beta-depleted transplantation in children. Preparation of the TCRbeta library used unique molecular identifiers. TCRdb passed the PCR reads through MiXCR, listing each CDR3 protein once. The data show some 72,000 distinct CDR3 sequences, 7% to 8% seen once. The sample was PBMCs from the stem cell graft donor, taken from the stem cell graft. These receptors were taken from a human donor who donated a stem cell graft to a child with acute lymphoblastic leukemia.

The chain is built from TRBV28 and TRBJ1-5, with TRBD1 matching over 7 bases. Germline V CDR1 and CDR2: MDHEN, SYDVKM. Trimming removed 6 bases from V and 1 base from J; junction bases left unmatched: 0. This CDR3 has 13 amino acids. The CDR3 reads CASRTGSNQPQHF. The CDR3 DNA reads TGTGCCAGCAGGACAGGGAGCAATCAGCCCCAGCATTTT.

This chain uses TRBV10-3 with TRBJ2-5; TRBD1 is a possible D gene (6 bases). Germline values: CDR1 ENHRY, CDR2 SYGVKD. V was cut by 5 bases and J by 6 bases, with 16 bases left in between. The length of the CDR3 is 14 residues. The CDR3 DNA reads as TGTGCCATCAGTCGACCCCCGGGACAAAAGACCCAGTACTTC. It is translated as CAISRPPGQKTQYF.

This clonotype was detected ten times or more. The rearrangement links TRBV14 to TRBJ2-1, with D unclear. The CDR3 has 13 amino acids. V was trimmed by 4 bases and J by 9 bases, leaving 13 bases between them. Germline V lookup: CDR1 SGHDN, CDR2 FVKESK. This chain's CDR3 is CASSPIHPGEQFF. The CDR3 coding sequence is TGTGCCAGCAGCCCAATCCACCCTGGTGAGCAGTTCTTC.

This chain connects TRBV24-1 to TRBJ2-7; 7 nucleotides match TRBD2. The V and J ends lost 4 bases and 5 bases, in that order; junction bases with no gene match: 10. The CDR3 loop spans 15 amino acids. Germline assignment: CDR1 KGHDR and CDR2 SFDVKD. The CDR3: CATSETSSNFNEQYF. The CDR3 region has the DNA TGTGCCACCAGTGAGACTAGCTCTAATTTCAACGAGCAGTACTTC.

This clonotype was picked up many times. This chain connects TRBV3-1 to TRBJ1-2; maybe TRBD1 (6 bases). CDR1 and CDR2 (germline): LGHDT, YNNKEL (reference sequence). The germline V and J ends were trimmed by 0 bases and 5 bases, with 13 bases remaining between them. CDR3 length equals 15 residues. In DNA form, the CDR3 reads TGTGCCAGCAGCCAAGAGGTTGCAGGGGCATATGGCTACACCTTC. Amino acids: CASSQEVAGAYGYTF.

The table lists this clonotype with many counts. This sequence joins TRBV12-3 or TRBV12-4 and TRBJ2-1; no definite D call. V shed 6 bases and J shed 7 bases, with 13 bases lying between them. The CDR3 covers 13 residues. The CDR3: CASSNKPANEQFF. Written as DNA, the CDR3 is TGTGCCAGCAGCAATAAACCGGCTAATGAGCAGTTCTTC.

This clonotype was seen repeatedly, ten times or more. V usage is TRBV29-1 and J usage is TRBJ1-1; no firm D call. Germline lookup yields CDR1 SQVTM and CDR2 ANQGSEA. The CDR3 runs 11 residues. The V end lost 4 bases, the J end lost 0 bases, and 3 bases lay between the germline ends. CDR3 coding DNA: TGCAGCGTTGGGATGAACACTGAAGCTTTCTTT. This translates into CSVGMNTEAFF.

CDR3 coding DNA: TGTGCCAGCAGCAATATAGCGTGGAATGAGCAGTTCTTC. This sequence encodes CASSNIAWNEQFF. The rearrangement links TRBV7-2 to TRBJ2-1, with D maybe TRBD2 (5 bases). CDR3 length equals 13 residues. Germline CDR1 reads SGHTA; CDR2 reads FQGNSA. Trimming removed 5 bases from V and 7 bases from J, with 12 bases in between.

There are many counts of this clonotype. The gene calls are TRBV20-1 and TRBJ2-7; 8 nucleotides match TRBD2. V was clipped by 1 base and J by 6 bases; unmatched bases: 11. From germline, CDR1 is DFQATT and CDR2 SNEGSKA (reference sequence). The CDR3 runs 15 residues. CDR3 in amino acids: CSARGWTSSRVEQYF. CDR3 sequence (DNA): TGCAGTGCTAGAGGTTGGACTAGCTCCAGGGTCGAGCAGTACTTC.

Only a few counts were recorded for this clonotype. The rearrangement uses TRBV6-4 and TRBJ2-7, with 9 bases identical to TRBD1. Germline assignment: CDR1 MRHNA and CDR2 SNTAGT. CDR3 length: 14 residues. Trimming cost V 6 bases and J 3 bases; bases outside gene matches: 6. The CDR3 spells CASRSGQGNYEQYF. DNA for the CDR3: TGTGCCAGCAGATCGGGACAGGGAAACTACGAGCAGTACTTC.

This clonotype was detected ten times or more. J is TRBJ2-7 and V is TRBV20-1; TRBD2 agrees at 14 bases. Unmatched junction bases numbered 5, after V lost 2 bases and J lost 2 bases. The V gene's germline CDR1 is DFQATT and CDR2 SNEGSKA (reference sequence). The CDR3 extends over 16 amino acids. The CDR3 nucleotides are TGCAGTGCTAGACGGACTAGCGGGGGGTTTCCCTACGAGCAGTACTTC. It specifies CSARRTSGGFPYEQYF.

There are many counts of this clonotype. The chain links TRBV27 to TRBJ1-5; D is ambiguous. Trimming cost V 5 bases and J 0 bases, with 14 bases left between them. From germline, CDR1 is MNHEY and CDR2 SMNVEV (reference sequence). CDR3 length: 16 amino acids. The CDR3 region has the DNA TGTGCCAGCAGTCCTCGGGCACTGAATAGCAATCAGCCCCAGCATTTT. Its protein is CASSPRALNSNQPQHF.

At least ten counts were recorded for this clonotype. J is TRBJ1-4 and V is TRBV12-3 or TRBV12-4; perhaps TRBD1 as D (6 bases). The ends were cut back, 3 bases at V and 1 base at J, with 12 bases in the middle. The length of the CDR3 is 16 residues. In nucleotides, the CDR3 is TGTGCCAGCAGTTTGAACAGGGTTGGAACTAATGAAAAACTGTTTTTT. Amino acids: CASSLNRVGTNEKLFF.

This clonotype was counted many times. This chain links TRBV4-1 with TRBJ2-2; D remains ambiguous. CDR1 is MGHRA, CDR2 YSYEKL, per germline. Trimming took off 0 bases at V and 1 base at J, with 9 bases between the two ends. This CDR3 contains 16 residues. CDR3 bases: TGCGCCAGCAGCCAAGAGAGACGGATGAACACCGGGGAGCTGTTTTTT. Translating it yields CASSQERRMNTGELFF.

This clonotype was picked up a small number of times. The chain recombines TRBV6-1 with TRBJ1-2; D is uncertain. CDR1 is MNHNS and CDR2 is SASEGT in the germline V gene. The ends were cut back, 0 bases at V and 7 bases at J, with 6 bases in the middle. The CDR3 sequence is 12 residues long. CDR3 residues: CASSEALRGYTF. In nucleotides, the CDR3 is TGTGCCAGCAGTGAAGCGCTTCGTGGCTACACCTTC.

The rearrangement joins TRBV2 to TRBJ2-7, with a possible D match to TRBD2 (5 bases). The CDR3 consists of 12 residues. V was clipped by 10 bases and J by 2 bases, with 12 bases between them. The germline CDR1 and CDR2 sequences are SNHLY and FYNNEI. The CDR3 DNA follows: TGTGCCAACCAAAAGGGAGCCTACGAGCAGTACTTC. Translation: CANQKGAYEQYF.

This clonotype has more than one count but fewer than ten. The chain carries TRBV10-3 and TRBJ1-2, with TRBD1 identical over 8 bases. V dropped 4 bases and J dropped 8; count of bases not matched to a gene: 3. Germline CDR1 reads ENHRY; CDR2 reads SYGVKD. The CDR3 is 12 amino acids. The CDR3 nucleotides read TGTGCCATCAGTGCGGACAGGGTCGGCTACACCTTC. This gives the protein CAISADRVGYTF.

This clonotype has ten or more counts. The J gene is TRBJ1-3, the V gene TRBV28; D not resolved. The CDR3 runs to 18 residues. V was trimmed by 1 base and J by 1 base, leaving 17 bases between them. Germline V gene sequence: CDR1 MDHEN, CDR2 SYDVKM. DNA of the CDR3: TGTGCCAGCAGTTTATCCCTTCTTAGGGTGGGTTCTGGAAACACCATATATTTT. Protein product: CASSLSLLRVGSGNTIYF. Based on the CDR3 plus reference TRBV28 and TRBJ1-3, the full variable domain is DVKVTQSSRYLVKRTGEKVFLECVQDMDHENMFWYRQDPGLGLRLIYFSYDVKMKEKGDIPEGYSVSREKKERFSLILESASTNQTSMYLCASSLSLLRVGSGNTIYFGEGSWLTVV.

There are many counts of this clonotype. The chain joins TRBV20-1 to TRBJ2-3; D perhaps matches TRBD2 (5 bases). The CDR3 runs 15 residues. Trimming took off 1 base at V and 1 base at J, with 12 bases between the two ends. Germline V gene data show CDR1 as DFQATT and CDR2 as SNEGSKA (reference sequence). The CDR3 bases are TGCAGTGCTAGAGGGTTACTAGTAGGCACAGATACGCAGTATTTT. It translates to CSARGLLVGTDTQYF.

This clonotype was found many times. This chain joins TRBV12-3 or TRBV12-4 and TRBJ1-5; the D gene is possibly TRBD1 (5 bases). Trimming cost V 4 bases and J 3 bases, with 10 bases left between them. The CDR3 covers 14 residues. Written as DNA, the CDR3 is TGTGCCAGCAGTTCCCGGGACCCCAATCAGCCCCAGCATTTT. Translating gives CASSSRDPNQPQHF.

At least ten counts were recorded for this clonotype. The J gene is TRBJ2-7, the V gene TRBV7-2, with 7 positions matching TRBD1. The CDR3 runs to 14 residues. Germline trimming cut 5 bases from V and 2 bases from J; bases unmatched to any gene: 6. Germline CDR1 SGHTA, CDR2 FQGNSA. This chain's CDR3 is CASSIRDRAYEQYF. For the CDR3, the DNA is TGTGCCAGCAGCATCCGGGACAGAGCCTACGAGCAGTACTTC.

This clonotype has at least ten counts. CDR3 amino acids: CASSFSAVEQFF. In DNA form, the CDR3 reads TGTGCCAGCAGTTTCTCTGCGGTTGAGCAGTTCTTC. V is TRBV12-3 or TRBV12-4 and J is TRBJ2-1; D is unresolved. V lost 3 bases and J 9 bases, leaving 9 bases between the germline ends. CDR3 length equals 12 residues.

Of note for this clonotype: A much bigger clone sits one base away, suggesting this may be a read error. The CDR3 nucleotides read TGTACCAGCAGCTTGGACGGGGACCATGGCTACACCTTC. Amino acids: CTSSLDGDHGYTF. This chain uses TRBV7-9 with TRBJ1-2; TRBD1 might be the D (5 bases). Looked up from germline, CDR1 is SEHNR and CDR2 is FQNEAQ (reference sequence). There are 13 residues in the CDR3.

Ten or more counts support this clonotype. The rearrangement joins TRBV28 to TRBJ2-2; 9 positions match TRBD1. Trimming removed 4 bases from V and 8 bases from J; junction bases left unmatched: 14. CDR1 is MDHEN, CDR2 SYDVKM, per germline. The CDR3 totals 17 residues. The CDR3 coding sequence is TGTGCCAGCAGTTCCCACCGGGACAGGGTTGGTAGGGGGGAGCTGTTTTTT. Translated: CASSSHRDRVGRGELFF. Drawing the rest from reference TRBV28 and TRBJ2-2, the complete variable domain is DVKVTQSSRYLVKRTGEKVFLECVQDMDHENMFWYRQDPGLGLRLIYFSYDVKMKEKGDIPEGYSVSREKKERFSLILESASTNQTSMYLCASSSHRDRVGRGELFFGEGSRLTVL.

With respect to this clonotype: This sequence may be a read error, since a much larger clone differs from it by one base. This sequence joins TRBV7-3 and TRBJ2-3; 10 bases align to TRBD1. Germline CDR1 is SGHTA and CDR2 is FQGTGA. The CDR3 covers 17 residues. The CDR3 protein is CACSMRRTGGSTDTQYF. The CDR3 region has the DNA TGTGCCTGCAGCATGAGACGGACAGGGGGTAGCACAGATACGCAGTATTTT.

The table lists this clonotype with many counts. The chain is built from TRBV24-1 and TRBJ2-5; D remains unclear. The V gene's germline CDR1 is KGHDR and CDR2 SFDVKD. This CDR3 is 13 amino acids long. V gave up 5 bases and J gave up 5 bases, with 11 bases separating them. The CDR3 nucleotides are TGTGCCACCAGTGGGAAGGAATGGGAGACCCAGTACTTC. Amino acid sequence: CATSGKEWETQYF.

The sample holds many counts of this clonotype. The chain has TRBV5-1 and TRBJ1-1; TRBD1 aligns across 8 bases. This CDR3 is 17 amino acids long. Germline assignment: CDR1 SGHRS and CDR2 YFSETQ. Losses at the gene ends were 0 bases for V and 1 base for J; bases not matched to a gene: 8. The CDR3 here is CASSLGGAGGPNTEAFF. The CDR3 bases are TGCGCCAGCAGCTTGGGGGGAGCAGGGGGCCCGAACACTGAAGCTTTCTTT. Drawing the rest from reference TRBV5-1 and TRBJ1-1, the complete variable domain is KAGVTQTPRYLIKTRGQQVTLSCSPISGHRSVSWYQQTPGQGLQFLFEYFSETQRNKGNFPGRFSGRQFSNSRSEMNVSTLELGDSALYLCASSLGGAGGPNTEAFFGQGTRLTVV.

Ten or more counts support this clonotype. The V call is TRBV11-2, the J call TRBJ2-3, with D uncertain. The V gene's germline CDR1 is SGHAT and CDR2 FQNNGV. V lost 4 bases to trimming and J lost 2 bases, with 16 bases between them. The CDR3 runs to 16 residues. The CDR3 spells CASSSNGRTNTDTQYF. The CDR3 DNA reads TGTGCCAGCAGCTCGAACGGACGGACGAACACAGATACGCAGTATTTT. Together with reference TRBV11-2 and TRBJ2-3, the CDR3 gives the full variable domain: EAGVAQSPRYKIIEKRQSVAFWCNPISGHATLYWYQQILGQGPKLLIQFQNNGVVDDSQLPKDRFSAERLKGVDSTLKIQPAKLEDSAVYLCASSSNGRTNTDTQYFGPGTRLTVL.